Presented here are 14 T cell receptor beta chains from one specimen sequenced in a study of T cell responses to AZD1222 COVID-19 vaccine. Profiling relied on immunoSEQ multiplex PCR, and the TCRdb table lists in-frame clones only, not all of them. Of fewer than 200,000 clones in the sample, roughly 94% are singletons; the top ten hold roughly 4.4%. The specimen was peripheral blood, collected on day 0 of MenACWY control vaccination. The source of these receptors is an adult in good health.

V is TRBV29-1 and J is TRBJ1-5, with no clear D. This CDR3 comprises 13 residues. Germline CDR1 SQVTM, CDR2 ANQGSEA. V gave up 5 bases and J gave up 6 bases, with 14 bases separating them. CDR3 region: CSVSTSLVQPQHF. As DNA, the CDR3 is TGCAGCGTTTCCACCTCCCTCGTTCAGCCCCAGCATTTT.

This chain uses TRBV9 with TRBJ2-3; D is possibly TRBD2 (5 bases). Germline V lookup: CDR1 SGDLS, CDR2 YYNGEE. The V end lost 2 bases, the J end lost 2 bases, and 6 bases lay between the germline ends. The CDR3 totals 13 residues. In DNA, the CDR3 is TGTGCCAGCAGCGTCGGGGACACAGATACGCAGTATTTT. Translated: CASSVGDTDTQYF.

This clone was seen a handful of times. The gene calls are TRBV7-2 and TRBJ2-1, with 11 nucleotides matching TRBD2. This CDR3 has 16 residues. Losses at the gene ends were 5 bases for V and 7 bases for J; bases not matched to a gene: 10. Germline V lookup: CDR1 SGHTA, CDR2 FQGNSA. CDR3 bases: TGTGCCAGCAGCGGCACTAGCGGGAGCGGGTTTAATGAGCAGTTCTTC. As protein: CASSGTSGSGFNEQFF.

The chain joins TRBV7-9 to TRBJ2-7; a weak D match, TRBD1 (6 bases). This CDR3 is 14 amino acids long. Germline assignment: CDR1 SEHNR and CDR2 FQNEAQ (reference sequence). V was pared by 4 bases and J by 2 bases, with 12 bases between. The DNA for the CDR3 is TGTGCCAGCAGCTCCGGGACACATACCTACGAGCAGTACTTC. Residues: CASSSGTHTYEQYF.

This chain joins TRBV10-3 and TRBJ1-5; D is unclear. Germline CDR1 is ENHRY and CDR2 is SYGVKD. CDR3 length: 16 amino acids. V was cut by 0 bases and J by 4 bases, with 13 bases left in between. CDR3 in amino acids: CAISESGGHGNQPQHF. The DNA for the CDR3 is TGTGCCATCAGTGAGTCAGGCGGGCATGGTAATCAGCCCCAGCATTTT.

V gene TRBV6-5 combines with J gene TRBJ2-1; TRBD1 matches 8 bases. The J segment lost 8 bases and the V segment lost 6 bases, leaving 6 bases of the junction unmatched. The germline V gene encodes CDR1 MNHEY and CDR2 SVGAGI. This CDR3 contains 13 residues. CDR3 DNA: TGTGCCAGCAGGCGCTCCAGGGGGCATGAGCAGTTCTTC. Protein: CASRRSRGHEQFF.

The chain is built from TRBV14 and TRBJ2-1, with no clear D. The CDR3 totals 13 residues. Germline loops: CDR1 SGHDN, CDR2 FVKESK. Trimming removed 1 base at V and 11 bases at J, with 12 bases between. The CDR3 spells CASSQVTANKQFF. CDR3 nucleotides: TGTGCCAGCAGCCAAGTTACCGCTAACAAGCAGTTCTTC.

The chain carries TRBV7-2 and TRBJ2-3; D might be TRBD2 (6 bases). The ends were cut back, 5 bases at V and 4 bases at J, with 13 bases in the middle. Germline V CDR1 and CDR2: SGHTA, FQGNSA. This CDR3 is built from 14 residues. The CDR3 loop reads CASSLGLHADTQYF. CDR3 bases: TGTGCCAGCAGCCTGGGACTCCATGCAGATACGCAGTATTTT.

This clone has just one count. This specimen includes other DNA sequences encoding the same CDR3. This chain connects TRBV30 to TRBJ1-3; no definite D call. CDR1 and CDR2 (germline): GTSNPN, SVGIG (reference sequence). Trimming cost V 0 bases and J 4 bases, with 4 bases left between them. This CDR3 has 12 residues. The CDR3, as DNA: TGTGCCTGGAGTGTATCGGGAAACACCATATATTTT. Protein sequence: CAWSVSGNTIYF. The full variable domain, its missing parts supplied by reference TRBV30 and TRBJ1-3, is SQTIHQWPATLVQPVGSPLSLECTVEGTSNPNLYWYRQAAGRGLQLLFYSVGIGQISSEVPQNLSASRPQDRQFILSSKKLLLSDSGFYLCAWSVSGNTIYFGEGSWLTVV.

The chain uses TRBV28 and TRBJ2-1; 11 positions agree with TRBD2. Trimming at V came to 6 bases and at J to 8 bases, leaving 9 bases not matched to a gene. The CDR3 is made up of 15 amino acids. CDR1 is MDHEN, CDR2 SYDVKM, per germline. CDR3 nucleotides: TGTGCCAGCAGGACTACTAGCGGGAGTATACATGAGCAGTTCTTC. It yields the protein CASRTTSGSIHEQFF.

The chain joins TRBV4-2 to TRBJ2-2; tentatively, D is TRBD1 (6 bases). CDR3 length: 18 residues. V lost 3 bases and J lost 3, with 20 bases in between. From germline, CDR1 is LGHNA and CDR2 YNFKEQ. As DNA, the CDR3 is TGTGCCAGCAGCCAGATCGGGATTGGGACACTATACACCGGGGAGCTGTTTTTT. Translating gives CASSQIGIGTLYTGELFF.

The chain joins TRBV24-1 to TRBJ2-1; the match to TRBD1 covers 8 bases. V lost 5 bases, J lost 10 bases, and 12 bases stayed unmatched. This CDR3 spans 15 amino acids. Germline CDR1 is KGHDR and CDR2 is SFDVKD. CDR3 sequence: CATSALSRGRWEQFF. The CDR3, as DNA: TGTGCCACCAGTGCCCTCAGCAGGGGGCGGTGGGAGCAGTTCTTC.

The chain recombines TRBV6-5 with TRBJ1-1; no clear D. Trimming removed 5 bases at V and 1 base at J, with 8 bases between. Germline V CDR1 and CDR2: MNHEY, SVGAGI. This CDR3 comprises 13 residues. CDR3 coding DNA: TGTGCCAGCAGTCTTGTGGGGAACACTGAAGCTTTCTTT. Amino acids: CASSLVGNTEAFF.

The chain's CDR3 is CASSPPVPRNTIYF. The CDR3 DNA follows: TGTGCCAGCAGTCCCCCCGTCCCACGGAACACCATATATTTT. V is TRBV28 and J is TRBJ1-3; the D is unclear. This CDR3 contains 14 residues. V shed 5 bases and J shed 7 bases, with 15 bases lying between them. Germline CDR1 MDHEN, CDR2 SYDVKM.